This TCR beta chain was retrieved from a study of cytomegalovirus exposure and HLA in healthy donors. Use of 60 Vbeta and 13 Jbeta primers characterized the PCR. TCRdb's copy holds only in-frame clones and misses some; the assay was immunoSEQ multiplex PCR. The sample includes about 98,000 clones, around 68% seen only once; the top ten take over 0.95%. With 5 bases removed from V and 4 bases from J, the gap between germline ends came to 21 bases. The CDR3 spans 16 residues. Per germline, CDR1 MNHEY and CDR2 SMNVEV (reference sequence). Study outcomes and limitations: Because they were indistinguishable, some V segments, including TRBV6-2 and TRBV6-3, were excluded.

A word on this clone: Its target is not known.

The chain joins TRBV27 to TRBJ2-7; D is possibly TRBD2 (5 bases). This TCR came from a female donor in good health and CMV-seronegative. Input material: PBMCs. CDR3: CASSPLRTGSQYEQYF. In DNA, the CDR3 is TGTGCCAGCAGTCCATTGAGGACGGGAAGTCAATACGAGCAGTACTTC.